A single sample gave rise to the 12 T cell receptor beta chains below, sequenced in a study of vaccination effects on CD4 cells after COVID-19. No antigen is known for these receptors. Expansion of antigen-specific CD4+ T cells with viral peptide pools was carried out by the ViraFEST assay before sequencing. An approximately 10-day culture period preceded the isolation of CD4+ T cells. In the vaccine recipients, nucleocapsid antibodies were negative and there was no prior SARS-CoV-2 infection. Generated by immunoSEQ multiplex PCR, the TCRdb table keeps only in-frame clones and is missing some. The data contain tens of thousands of clones, 65% to 70% of them singletons. This specimen was CD4+ T cells from PBMCs cultured with HCoV-NL63 spike peptides, taken before COVID-19 vaccination. These receptors were collected from a human donor who received a COVID-19 vaccine.

J is TRBJ2-7 and V is TRBV5-6; D is uncertain. The germline V gene has CDR1 SGHDT and CDR2 YYEEEE. V lost 4 bases and J 1 base, leaving 3 bases between the germline ends. The CDR3 has 11 amino acids. CDR3 sequence reads: CASSKSYEQYF. The CDR3 DNA is TGTGCCAGCAGCAAATCCTACGAGCAGTACTTC.

The chain is built from TRBV30 and TRBJ1-6, with 7 bases aligning to TRBD1. V shed 6 bases and J 6 bases; nucleotides not matched to a gene: 2. The CDR3 is made up of 12 amino acids. Germline lookup yields CDR1 GTSNPN and CDR2 SVGIG (reference sequence). The DNA for the CDR3 is TGTGCCTGTGGACAGGTTAATTCACCCCTCCACTTT. Its translation: CACGQVNSPLHF.

In DNA, the CDR3 is TGTGCCAGCAGCGGAGCGAACACTGAAGCTTTCTTT. This translates into CASSGANTEAFF. V and J are TRBV3-1 (or the pseudogene TRBV3-2) and TRBJ1-1; D unresolved. CDR1 is LGHDT, CDR2 YNNKEL, per germline (reference sequence). V lost 5 bases and J 1 base, leaving 5 bases between the germline ends. This CDR3 has 12 residues.

The chain uses TRBV3-1 (or the pseudogene TRBV3-2) and TRBJ1-6; TRBD1 might be the D (6 bases). The germline gives CDR1 LGHDT, CDR2 YNNKEL (reference sequence). V was trimmed by 4 bases and J by 3 bases, leaving 10 bases between them. CDR3 size: 15 residues. This chain's CDR3 is CASSLGQIYNSPLHF. The CDR3 DNA sequence: TGTGCCAGCAGCCTAGGACAGATCTATAATTCACCCCTCCACTTT.

This clone was counted only a few times. The rearrangement links TRBV24-1 to TRBJ2-2, with TRBD2 matching over 9 bases. Germline loops: CDR1 KGHDR, CDR2 SFDVKD. The CDR3 consists of 15 residues. V shed 7 bases and J 6 bases; nucleotides not matched to a gene: 8. CDR3 in DNA: TGTGCCACCAGCGATAGCGGGAGTACAGCCGGGGAGCTGTTTTTT. Its translation is CATSDSGSTAGELFF.

This clone was observed a few times. This rearrangement joins TRBV2 to TRBJ2-5; 7 bases align to TRBD1. V dropped 6 bases and J dropped 5; count of bases not matched to a gene: 18. Germline V lookup: CDR1 SNHLY, CDR2 FYNNEI. The CDR3 sequence is 17 residues long. CDR3 loop: CASSLDRVLRGGETQYF. The CDR3 DNA reads as TGTGCCAGCAGCTTAGACAGGGTATTACGGGGTGGGGAGACCCAGTACTTC.

The rearrangement joins TRBV5-1 to TRBJ1-2; possibly TRBD1 for D (6 bases). V lost 4 bases and J 7 bases, leaving 17 bases between the germline ends. CDR3 size: 14 residues. The V gene's germline CDR1 is SGHRS and CDR2 YFSETQ. The CDR3 sequence: CASSPSGGGLGYTF. The CDR3 region has the DNA TGCGCCAGCAGCCCCAGTGGGGGGGGGCTTGGCTACACCTTC.

The chain is built from TRBV7-8 and TRBJ1-3; weak D call: TRBD1 (5 bases). From germline, CDR1 is SGHVS and CDR2 FQNEAQ. The CDR3 loop spans 17 amino acids. V was shortened by 2 bases and J by 4 bases, with 18 bases between the two germline ends. The CDR3 sequence is CASSLSRRGFRGNTIYF. The CDR3 DNA is TGTGCCAGCAGCTTATCAAGGCGGGGGTTTAGGGGAAACACCATATATTTT.

This clone appeared once. The rearrangement uses TRBV19 and TRBJ2-7; 9 nucleotides align to TRBD2. The CDR3 is 15 residues long. J gave up 3 bases and V 6 bases, and 9 bases lay outside the gene matches. Germline values: CDR1 LNHDA, CDR2 SQIVND (reference sequence). The CDR3 DNA is TGTGCCAGTAGACGATCAGCGGGAGGAGTCTACGAGCAGTACTTC. Its protein product is CASRRSAGGVYEQYF.

The chain is built from TRBV5-1 and TRBJ2-5, with 8 bases matching TRBD1. Germline V lookup: CDR1 SGHRS, CDR2 YFSETQ. J gave up 2 bases and V 5 bases, and 11 bases lay outside the gene matches. The CDR3 sequence is 16 residues long. The CDR3 loop reads CASSFMGGTGQETQYF. CDR3 coding DNA: TGCGCCAGCAGTTTTATGGGCGGGACAGGTCAAGAGACCCAGTACTTC. Full variable domain (outside the CDR3, taken from reference TRBV5-1 and TRBJ2-5): KAGVTQTPRYLIKTRGQQVTLSCSPISGHRSVSWYQQTPGQGLQFLFEYFSETQRNKGNFPGRFSGRQFSNSRSEMNVSTLELGDSALYLCASSFMGGTGQETQYFGPGTRLLVL.

This clone occurred a few times. The chain links TRBV9 to TRBJ2-2; possibly TRBD1 or TRBD2 for D (6 bases each). The CDR3 contains 16 residues. Trimming left V 4 bases short and J 4 bases short, with 17 bases between. CDR1 and CDR2 (germline): SGDLS, YYNGEE. CDR3 DNA: TGTGCCAGCAGCCCAGTACAGGGACTTTTCACCGGGGAGCTGTTTTTT. Protein product: CASSPVQGLFTGELFF.

This chain connects TRBV25-1 to TRBJ1-2; 8 nucleotides agree with TRBD1. Germline-derived CDR1 and CDR2 are MGHDK and SYGVNS. Losses at the gene ends were 1 base for V and 7 bases for J; bases not matched to a gene: 5. The CDR3 is 14 amino acids. In DNA, the CDR3 is TGTGCCAGCAGTGAATCGGACAGGGTACGTGGCTACACCTTC. It specifies CASSESDRVRGYTF.